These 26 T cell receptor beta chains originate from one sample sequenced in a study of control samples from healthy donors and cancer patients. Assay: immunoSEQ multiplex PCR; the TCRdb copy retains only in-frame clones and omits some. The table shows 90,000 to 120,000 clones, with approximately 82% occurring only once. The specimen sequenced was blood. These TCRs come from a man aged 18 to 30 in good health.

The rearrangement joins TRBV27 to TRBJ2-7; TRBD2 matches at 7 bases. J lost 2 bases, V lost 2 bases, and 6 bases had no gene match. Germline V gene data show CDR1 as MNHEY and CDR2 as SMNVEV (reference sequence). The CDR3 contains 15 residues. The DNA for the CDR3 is TGTGCCAGCAGTTTAGCGGGCGGGGGAACCTACGAGCAGTACGTC. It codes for CASSLAGGGTYEQYV.

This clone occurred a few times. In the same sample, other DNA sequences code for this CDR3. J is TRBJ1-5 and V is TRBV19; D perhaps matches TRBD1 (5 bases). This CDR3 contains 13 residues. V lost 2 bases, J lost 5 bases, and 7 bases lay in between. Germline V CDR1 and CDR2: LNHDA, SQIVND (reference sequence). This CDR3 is CASSIQGYQPQHF. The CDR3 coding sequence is TGTGCCAGTAGTATACAGGGCTATCAGCCCCAGCATTTT.

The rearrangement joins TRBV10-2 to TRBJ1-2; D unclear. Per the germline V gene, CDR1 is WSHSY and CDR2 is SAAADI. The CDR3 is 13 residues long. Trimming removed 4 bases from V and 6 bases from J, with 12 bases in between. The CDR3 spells CASSVQRMDGYTF. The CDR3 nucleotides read TGCGCCAGCAGTGTTCAGAGGATGGATGGCTACACCTTC.

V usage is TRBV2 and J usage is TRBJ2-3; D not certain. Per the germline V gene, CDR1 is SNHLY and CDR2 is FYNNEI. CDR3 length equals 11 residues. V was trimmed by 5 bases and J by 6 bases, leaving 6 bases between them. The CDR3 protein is CASSSPDTQYF. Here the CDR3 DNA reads TGTGCCAGCAGTTCCCCCGATACGCAGTATTTT.

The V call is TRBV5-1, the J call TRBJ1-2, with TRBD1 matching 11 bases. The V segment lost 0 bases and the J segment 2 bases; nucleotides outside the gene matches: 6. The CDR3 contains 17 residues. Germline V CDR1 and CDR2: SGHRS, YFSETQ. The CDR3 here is CASSLEWDRGTNYGYTF. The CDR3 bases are TGCGCCAGCAGCTTGGAGTGGGACAGGGGGACCAACTATGGCTACACCTTC.

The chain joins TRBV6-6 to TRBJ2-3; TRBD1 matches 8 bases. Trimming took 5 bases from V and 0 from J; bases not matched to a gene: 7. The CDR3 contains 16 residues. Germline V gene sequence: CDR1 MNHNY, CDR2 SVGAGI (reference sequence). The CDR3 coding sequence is TGTGCCAGCAGTCAAGAGACAGGGGCTAGCACAGATACGCAGTATTTT. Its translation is CASSQETGASTDTQYF.

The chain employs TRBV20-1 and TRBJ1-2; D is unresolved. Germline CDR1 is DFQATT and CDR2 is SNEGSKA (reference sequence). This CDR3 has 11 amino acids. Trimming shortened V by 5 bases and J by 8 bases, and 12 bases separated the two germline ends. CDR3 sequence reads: CSAPSAGGYTF. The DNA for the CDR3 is TGCAGTGCTCCGTCTGCGGGGGGCTACACCTTC.

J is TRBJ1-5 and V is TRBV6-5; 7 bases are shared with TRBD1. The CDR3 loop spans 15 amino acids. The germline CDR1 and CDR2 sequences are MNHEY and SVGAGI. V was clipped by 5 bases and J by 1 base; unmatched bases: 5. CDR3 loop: CASSPGGTSNQPQHF. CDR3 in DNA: TGTGCCAGCAGTCCAGGGGGTACGAGCAATCAGCCCCAGCATTTT.

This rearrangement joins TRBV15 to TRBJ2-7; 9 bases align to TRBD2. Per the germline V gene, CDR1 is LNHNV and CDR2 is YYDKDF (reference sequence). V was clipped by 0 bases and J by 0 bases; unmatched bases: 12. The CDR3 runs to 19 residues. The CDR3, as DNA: TGTGCCACCAGCAGAGAGCAGAGTAGCGGGGGCCCGAGCTCCTACGAGCAGTACTTC. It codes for CATSREQSSGGPSSYEQYF.

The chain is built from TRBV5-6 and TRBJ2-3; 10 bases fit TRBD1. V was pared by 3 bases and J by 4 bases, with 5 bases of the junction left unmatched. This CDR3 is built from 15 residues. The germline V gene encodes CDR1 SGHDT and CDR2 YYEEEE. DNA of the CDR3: TGTGCCAGCAGCTCCGGGACAGGGGAAGCAGATACGCAGTATTTT. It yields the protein CASSSGTGEADTQYF. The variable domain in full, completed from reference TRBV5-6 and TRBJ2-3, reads DAGVTQSPTHLIKTRGQQVTLRCSPKSGHDTVSWYQQALGQGPQFIFQYYEEEERQRGNFPDRFSGHQFPNYSSELNVNALLLGDSALYLCASSSGTGEADTQYFGPGTRLTVL.

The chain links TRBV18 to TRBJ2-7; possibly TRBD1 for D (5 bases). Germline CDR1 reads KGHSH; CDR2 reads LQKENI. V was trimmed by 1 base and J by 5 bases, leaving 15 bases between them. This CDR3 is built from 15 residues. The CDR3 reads CASSPLLQAPHEQYF. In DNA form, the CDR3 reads TGTGCCAGCTCACCACTATTACAGGCCCCCCACGAGCAGTACTTC.

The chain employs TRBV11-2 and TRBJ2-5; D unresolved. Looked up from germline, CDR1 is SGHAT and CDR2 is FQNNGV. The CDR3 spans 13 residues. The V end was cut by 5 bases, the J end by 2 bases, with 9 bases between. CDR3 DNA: TGTGCCAGCAGCCCTTCGGTTCAAGAGACCCAGTACTTC. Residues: CASSPSVQETQYF.

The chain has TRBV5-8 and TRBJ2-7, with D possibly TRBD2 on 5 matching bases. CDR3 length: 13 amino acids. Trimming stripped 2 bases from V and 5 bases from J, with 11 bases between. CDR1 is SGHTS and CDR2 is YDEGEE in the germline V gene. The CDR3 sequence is CASSLLGPDEQYF. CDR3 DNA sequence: TGTGCCAGCAGCTTACTAGGACCCGACGAGCAGTACTTC.

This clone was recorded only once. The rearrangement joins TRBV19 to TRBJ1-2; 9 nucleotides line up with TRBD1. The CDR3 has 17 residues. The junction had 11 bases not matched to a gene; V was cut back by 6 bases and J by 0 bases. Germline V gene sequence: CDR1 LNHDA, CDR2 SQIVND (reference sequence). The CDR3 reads CASRSQGQGLANYGYTF. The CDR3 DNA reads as TGTGCCAGTAGGTCCCAGGGACAGGGACTTGCTAACTATGGCTACACCTTC.

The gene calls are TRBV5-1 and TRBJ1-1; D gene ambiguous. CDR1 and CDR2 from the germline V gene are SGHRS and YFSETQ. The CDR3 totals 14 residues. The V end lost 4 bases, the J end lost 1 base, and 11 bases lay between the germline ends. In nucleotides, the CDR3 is TGCGCCAGCAGCGAAACCCCCGGGAACACTGAAGCTTTCTTT. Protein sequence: CASSETPGNTEAFF.

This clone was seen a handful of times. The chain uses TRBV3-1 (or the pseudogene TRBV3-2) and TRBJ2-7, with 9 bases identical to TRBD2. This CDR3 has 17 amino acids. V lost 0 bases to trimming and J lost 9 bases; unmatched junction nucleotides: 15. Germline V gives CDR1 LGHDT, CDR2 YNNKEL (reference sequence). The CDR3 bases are TGTGCCAGCAGCCAAGATAGTTTGAGCGGGGGGTTCCCGGGGCAGTACTTC. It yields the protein CASSQDSLSGGFPGQYF.

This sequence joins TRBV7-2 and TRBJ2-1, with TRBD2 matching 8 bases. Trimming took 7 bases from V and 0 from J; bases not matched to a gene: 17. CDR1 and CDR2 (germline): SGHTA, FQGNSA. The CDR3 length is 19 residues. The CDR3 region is CASTPHPGGASSSYNEQFF. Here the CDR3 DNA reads TGTGCCAGCACCCCTCATCCGGGGGGGGCATCGAGCTCCTACAATGAGCAGTTCTTC.

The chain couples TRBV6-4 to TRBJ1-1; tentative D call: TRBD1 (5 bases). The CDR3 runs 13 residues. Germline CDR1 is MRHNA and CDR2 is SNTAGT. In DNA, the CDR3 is TGTGCTACCAGGGCTCAGTCGAACACTGAAGCTTTCTTT. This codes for CATRAQSNTEAFF.

This chain's CDR3 is CASSVAPASRETQYF. In DNA form, the CDR3 reads TGTGCCAGCAGCGTAGCTCCCGCCTCTCGGGAGACCCAGTACTTC. J is TRBJ2-5 and V is TRBV9; D is unresolved. The CDR3 has 15 amino acids. Germline V gives CDR1 SGDLS, CDR2 YYNGEE. V was clipped by 0 bases and J by 5 bases, with 14 bases between them.

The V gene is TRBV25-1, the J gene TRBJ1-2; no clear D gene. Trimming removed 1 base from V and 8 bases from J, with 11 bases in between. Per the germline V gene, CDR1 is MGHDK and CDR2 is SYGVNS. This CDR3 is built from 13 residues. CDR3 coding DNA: TGTGCCAGCAGTGAATCTCGGGCTATGGGCTACACCTTC. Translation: CASSESRAMGYTF.

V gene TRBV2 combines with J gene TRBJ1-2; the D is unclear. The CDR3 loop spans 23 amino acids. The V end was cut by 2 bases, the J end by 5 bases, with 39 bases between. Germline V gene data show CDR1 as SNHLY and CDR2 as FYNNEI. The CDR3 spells CASSEPSGSTNPGKMSLGYGYTF. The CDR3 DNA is TGTGCCAGCAGTGAACCGTCCGGCTCTACTAATCCCGGGAAAATGTCCTTGGGATATGGCTACACCTTC.

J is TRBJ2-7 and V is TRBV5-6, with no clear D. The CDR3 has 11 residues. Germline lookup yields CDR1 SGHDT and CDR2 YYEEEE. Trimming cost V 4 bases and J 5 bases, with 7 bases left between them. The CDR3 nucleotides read TGTGCCAGCAGCCTACTGGACGAGCAGTACTTC. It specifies CASSLLDEQYF.

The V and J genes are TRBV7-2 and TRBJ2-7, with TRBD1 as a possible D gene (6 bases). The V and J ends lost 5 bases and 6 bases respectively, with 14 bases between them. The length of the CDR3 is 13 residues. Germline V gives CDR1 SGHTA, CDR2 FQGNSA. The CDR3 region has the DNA TGTGCCAGCAGCGTAGAGTCCAGGGGCGAGCAGTACGTC. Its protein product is CASSVESRGEQYV.

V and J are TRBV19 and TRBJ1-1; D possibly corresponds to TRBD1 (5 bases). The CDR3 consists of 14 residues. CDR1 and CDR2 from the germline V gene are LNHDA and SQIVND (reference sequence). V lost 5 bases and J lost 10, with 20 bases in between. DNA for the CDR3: TGTGCCAGTAGTTTCGCCGGAGGCTGGGGGGGAGCTTTCTTT. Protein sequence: CASSFAGGWGGAFF.

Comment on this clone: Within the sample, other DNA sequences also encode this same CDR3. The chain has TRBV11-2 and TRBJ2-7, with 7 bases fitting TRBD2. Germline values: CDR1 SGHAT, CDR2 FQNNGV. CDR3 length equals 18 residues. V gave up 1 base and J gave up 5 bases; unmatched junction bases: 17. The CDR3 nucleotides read TGTGCCAGCAGCTTAGGGCGGGGCGGGGGTGCCCAACTCGACGAGCAGTACGTC. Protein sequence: CASSLGRGGGAQLDEQYV.

The CDR3 protein is CAISEYPSGTEAFF. DNA for the CDR3: TGTGCCATCAGTGAGTATCCCAGCGGCACTGAAGCTTTCTTT. J is TRBJ1-1 and V is TRBV10-3, with D hard to call. V lost 1 base and J 4 bases, leaving 10 bases between the germline ends. Germline CDR1 ENHRY, CDR2 SYGVKD. The CDR3 runs 14 residues.